The TCR beta chain under discussion was sequenced for a study of cytomegalovirus exposure and HLA in healthy donors. As regards this clone: The antigen remains undetermined.

The PCR used 60 Vbeta and 13 Jbeta primers. Produced via immunoSEQ multiplex PCR; TCRdb's table is partial and in-frame only. Among more than 250,000 clones listed, about 90% were seen once. Notes on the study in general: Donors belonging to an Asian-associated ancestry cluster reportedly showed fewer N-insertions in productive TCRs than the roughly 680-donor mean, according to what a later analysis found.

In germline, CDR1 is SGDLS, CDR2 YYNGEE. V shed 3 bases, J shed 4 bases, and the junction held 8 bases outside the gene matches. CDR3 length: 15 residues. Sequenced: PBMCs. The chain links TRBV9 to TRBJ2-7; 9 nucleotides agree with TRBD1. The origin of this receptor is a woman between 18 and 30 years old in good health and CMV-seronegative. For the CDR3, the DNA is TGTGCCAGCAGCGCTTACGGGACAGGGAATTACGAGCAGTACTTC. Encoded protein: CASSAYGTGNYEQYF. Filled out from reference TRBV9 and TRBJ2-7, the complete variable domain reads DSGVTQTPKHLITATGQRVTLRCSPRSGDLSVYWYQQSLDQGLQFLIQYYNGEERAKGNILERFSAQQFPDLHSELNLSSLELGDSALYFCASSAYGTGNYEQYFGPGTRLTVT.